This TCR beta chain was recorded in a study of CD8+ T cells in alopecia areata (dated by TCRdb to 2017 to 2018). About the investigation overall: The treated patients took part in an open-label pilot trial in which moderate-to-severe alopecia areata was treated with oral tofacitinib at 5 to 10 mg twice daily. Patients received tofacitinib for 6 to 18 months and were then followed off drug for 6 months to check for delayed response and recurrence. The study used high-throughput TCRbeta sequencing to examine T cell clonal expansion in alopecia areata, in both the C3H/HeJ mouse model and human patients. Human TCRbeta sequencing covered scalp tissue and sorted CD4+ and CD8+ peripheral blood T cells from patchy and totalis/universalis alopecia areata patients and healthy controls. Biopsies were taken from tofacitinib-treated patients at baseline and again at 4 and 24 weeks into treatment, and several of those patients also had a later scalp biopsy. Scalp clonality was compared across normal scalp (n=4), patchy alopecia areata scalp (n=8), and alopecia totalis/universalis scalp (n=8). The RNA source kit depended on sample type: the PAXgene miRNA kit for fixed scalp, the miRNeasy kit for PBMCs, and the RNeasy kit for mouse skin. immunoSEQ multiplex PCR using 35 Vbeta forward primers and 13 Jbeta reverse primers was used to amplify TCRbeta CDR3 regions. The research as a whole found: Resident alphabeta T cells in normal human skin are also sequenced, complicating scalp TCR repertoire analysis, unlike mouse skin dominated by gammadelta T cells. Lesional scalp, especially in alopecia totalis/universalis, showed higher clonality and more expanded CD8+ clones than normal scalp, suggesting antigenic drive. Shared TCR sequences between patients were less evident than in mice, which may be partly attributable to HLA diversity in the patient population.

This clone was seen only a few times. Its antigen has not been determined. Base qualities were left out, and no much larger clone turns up one base away. The library was produced with the immunoSEQ multiplex PCR assay. RNA was extracted from all samples and reverse transcribed into cDNA, which served as template for TCR sequencing. First-strand cDNA was synthesized with SuperScript III using a 2:1 mix of oligo-dT and random hexamers. A synthetic immune receptor repertoire was used to measure amplification bias, and any remaining bias was corrected computationally. The paper's data handling went like this. Raw reads were preprocessed to remove errors, and CDR3 was defined according to IMGT conventions as the region from the conserved cysteine to phenylalanine. Clonality was computed by normalizing Shannon entropy by log2 of the number of productive unique TCRs and subtracting the result from 1. CD4 or CD8 identity of scalp clones was inferred by cross-referencing scalp TCRbeta sequences with sorted blood CD4 and CD8 repertoires. TCRdb took over this immuneACCESS table, retaining in-frame rearrangements with V and J assigned. Such tables are incomplete; in checked studies, under half of the missing clones stem from an unresolved V gene, and the remainder is unexplained. V and J calls and clone size are as listed in that table; D and trimming were resolved from the DNA. The sample includes around 98,000 clones, with over 40% observed a single time. The ten most abundant clones make up 0.75% to 0.9% of the sample.

Peripheral blood and lesional scalp punch biopsies were obtained from patients with alopecia areata. PBMCs were separated by density centrifugation and stained for CD3, CD4 and CD8, after which CD4+ and CD8+ T cells were sorted on a FACSAria. V and J are truncated by 0 bases and 4 bases respectively, leaving an intervening sequence of 6 bases. CDR1 and CDR2 were assigned from the germline V gene as SNHLY and FYNNEI. Including the terminal cysteine and phenylalanine, the CDR3 comprises 13 residues. Of all the DNA, just the CDR3 is kept, 39 bases in frame from base 1. This clonotype was sampled from a human donor with alopecia areata. The sequence links TRBV2 to TRBJ2-5; no D gene call is confident. The sample comprised CD4+ T cells sorted from blood. Here the CDR3 is given as CASSEARPETQYF. Here is the DNA: TGTGCCAGCAGTGAAGCGCGTCCAGAGACCCAGTACTTC.